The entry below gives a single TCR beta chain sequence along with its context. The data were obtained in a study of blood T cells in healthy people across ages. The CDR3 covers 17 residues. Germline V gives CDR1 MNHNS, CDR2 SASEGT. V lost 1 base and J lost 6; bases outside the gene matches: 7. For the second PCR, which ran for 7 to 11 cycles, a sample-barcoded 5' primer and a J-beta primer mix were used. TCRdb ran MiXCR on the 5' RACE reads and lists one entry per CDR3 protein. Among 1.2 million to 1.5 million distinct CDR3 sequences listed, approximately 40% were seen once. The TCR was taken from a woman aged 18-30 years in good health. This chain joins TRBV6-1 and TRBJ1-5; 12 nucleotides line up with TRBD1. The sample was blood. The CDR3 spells CASSEDPGQGAFQPQHF. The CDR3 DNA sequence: TGTGCCAGCAGTGAAGATCCGGGACAGGGGGCATTTCAGCCCCAGCATTTT.